The clone carrying this TCR beta chain was picked up one time. What it binds is unknown. This entry is derived from a study of shared clonotypes between healthy human individuals. The study, taken as a whole, reports: Since donors were few, the genetic and exposure-history diversity represented was limited.

In the original processing: Filtering differed because ImmunoSEQ produced junction-only sequences that carried no quality scores. Data came from immunoSEQ multiplex PCR; TCRdb stores just in-frame clones and leaves some out. V, J and clone size reflect that table, while D and trimming were determined from the DNA. The sample consists of fewer than 550,000 clones, about three quarters of them appearing once. Each donor was a Caucasian adult residing in Nashville, Tennessee. The TCR was taken from a middle-aged woman in good health. Some clones in this sample may be carry-over from other donors' samples. Sequencing was carried out using PBMCs.

The CDR3 DNA follows: TGTGCCAGTAGTATTTTCGTTTCGGAGGTTCCCTACGAGCAGTACTTC. Residues: CASSIFVSEVPYEQYF. V usage is TRBV19 and J usage is TRBJ2-7; D is perhaps TRBD2 (5 bases). Trimming cost V 3 bases and J 2 bases, with 17 bases left between them. From germline, CDR1 is LNHDA and CDR2 SQIVND (reference sequence). This CDR3 has 16 amino acids.